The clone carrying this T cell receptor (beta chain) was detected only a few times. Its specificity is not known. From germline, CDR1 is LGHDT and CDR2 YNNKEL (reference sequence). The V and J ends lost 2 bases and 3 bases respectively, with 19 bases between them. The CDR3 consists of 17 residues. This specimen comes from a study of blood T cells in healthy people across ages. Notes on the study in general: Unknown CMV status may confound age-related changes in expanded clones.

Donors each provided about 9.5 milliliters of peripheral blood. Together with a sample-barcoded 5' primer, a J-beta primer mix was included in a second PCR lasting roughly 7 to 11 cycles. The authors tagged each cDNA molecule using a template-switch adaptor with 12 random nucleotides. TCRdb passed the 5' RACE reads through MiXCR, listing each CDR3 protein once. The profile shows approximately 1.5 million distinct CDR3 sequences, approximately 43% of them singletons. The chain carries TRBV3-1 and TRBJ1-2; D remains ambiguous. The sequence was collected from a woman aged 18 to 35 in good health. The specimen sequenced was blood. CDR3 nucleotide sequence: TGTGCCAGCAGCCAAAACTTCAGGCCTTCCTCGTACTATGGCTACACCTTC. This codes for CASSQNFRPSSYYGYTF.